This TCR beta chain was captured by sequencing in a study of T cells expressing NK-cell markers. Study as a whole: The TCR beta repertoires were obtained from sorted CD3+CD56+NKG2C+, CD3+CD56+NKG2C- and CD3+CD56-NKG2C+ T cells. Sequencing covered eight donors, seven HCMV-seropositive and one seronegative.

CDR1 and CDR2 (germline): SQVTM, ANQGSEA. The length of the CDR3 is 13 residues. Template switching by 5'RACE with UMIs generated the TCR beta cDNA. TCRdb reprocessed the 5' RACE reads; each CDR3 protein has one entry and no DNA is given. In total, the table holds 400,000 to 450,000 distinct CDR3 sequences. This clonotype was obtained from a woman aged 18 to 75 in good health. The chain links TRBV29-1 to TRBJ1-4; TCRdb's assignment of TRBD1 cannot be checked, as there is no DNA. The sample taken for sequencing was blood T cells: a sorted CD56 or NKG2C T cell subset, CD4+ or CD8+ T cells, or bulk PBMC T cells (not recorded which). CDR3 amino acids: CSVRGGGGEKLFF.